The 32 T cell receptor beta chains given below trace back to one sample, sequenced in a study of read filtering for tumor transcriptome and immune sequencing. From 300 to 400 ng of RNA, a library with molecular barcoded alpha/delta and beta/gamma adaptors was made. From the reads, TCRdb called clonotypes with MiXCR, one entry per CDR3 protein. Of about 40,000 distinct CDR3 sequences in the sample, approximately 12% were seen once. The sequencing input was a population of CD138-negative cells sorted from bone marrow. These receptors all stem from a donor older than 35 with multiple myeloma.

This clonotype showed up many times. The chain uses TRBV20-1 and TRBJ2-7, with 8 nucleotides matching TRBD1. The CDR3 contains 14 residues. Looked up from germline, CDR1 is DFQATT and CDR2 is SNEGSKA (reference sequence). With V trimmed by 3 bases and J by 4 bases, 8 bases remained unmatched. CDR3: CSASTRTGTYEQYF. The CDR3 DNA reads as TGCAGTGCTAGTACGCGGACAGGGACTTACGAGCAGTACTTC.

Judged by abundance, this clonotype is medium-sized (0.01 to 0.1%). V gene TRBV27 combines with J gene TRBJ2-1, with a weak D call TRBD1 (5 bases). V dropped 6 bases and J dropped 8 bases, with 14 bases sitting between them. The CDR3 runs 13 residues. In germline, CDR1 is MNHEY, CDR2 SMNVEV (reference sequence). CDR3 region: CASSLPGKHEQFF. The CDR3 nucleotides are TGTGCCAGCAGCCTTCCAGGGAAACATGAGCAGTTCTTC.

This clonotype has more than one count but fewer than ten. The chain has TRBV28 and TRBJ1-2; 10 bases are shared with TRBD1. Germline V gene lookup returns CDR1 MDHEN and CDR2 SYDVKM. The length of the CDR3 is 13 residues. Trimming took 7 bases from V and 6 from J; bases not matched to a gene: 5. In DNA, the CDR3 is TGTGCCAGCACCGAGGACAGGGGGAATGGCTACACCTTC. This translates into CASTEDRGNGYTF.

This clonotype occurred many times. The rearrangement links TRBV5-1 to TRBJ1-4; possible D gene TRBD1, 5 bases. V shed 4 bases and J shed 7 bases, with 14 bases lying between them. CDR3 length: 14 residues. Germline assignment: CDR1 SGHRS and CDR2 YFSETQ. The CDR3 DNA sequence: TGCGCCAGCAGCCTGGGGGGGAGGGCTGAAAAACTGTTTTTT. Amino acid sequence: CASSLGGRAEKLFF.

Comment on this clonotype: This may arise from a read error, as a much more abundant clone is one base away. The V and J genes are TRBV6-1 and TRBJ2-1, with D hard to call. The CDR3 is 12 residues long. The V end lost 5 bases, the J end lost 10 bases, and 12 bases lay between the germline ends. Germline V gives CDR1 MNHNS, CDR2 SASEGT. The CDR3 coding sequence is TGTGCCAGCAGTTTGTCCGGCAAGGAGCAGTTCTTC. Its translation: CASSLSGKEQFF.

Details on this clonotype: A much larger clone lies one base from this, so it may be a read error. The genes are TRBV9 and TRBJ2-7; D remains unclear. Germline CDR1 SGDLS, CDR2 YYNGEE. This CDR3 region has 13 residues. The CDR3 bases are TGTGCCAGCAGCGCGGACGAGGCCTACGAGCGGTACTTC. Translated: CASSADEAYERYF.

The genes are TRBV3-1 and TRBJ2-3, with D unresolved. The CDR3 totals 13 residues. Germline lookup yields CDR1 LGHDT and CDR2 YNNKEL (reference sequence). The ends were cut back, 0 bases at V and 9 bases at J, with 10 bases in the middle. The CDR3 sequence: CASSQDSSSTQYF. The DNA for the CDR3 is TGTGCCAGCAGCCAAGATTCCTCGTCGACGCAGTATTTT.

This clonotype was detected ten times or more. The chain is built from TRBV27 and TRBJ2-7, with D possibly being TRBD2 (5 bases). This CDR3 comprises 12 residues. CDR1 is MNHEY and CDR2 is SMNVEV in the germline V gene (reference sequence). With 6 bases removed from V and 7 bases from J, the gap between germline ends came to 13 bases. The CDR3: CASSGLSREQYF. CDR3 coding DNA: TGTGCCAGCAGCGGACTCAGCCGGGAGCAGTACTTC.

This clonotype has at least ten counts. The chain is built from TRBV20-1 and TRBJ2-3; D is undetermined. Per germline, CDR1 DFQATT and CDR2 SNEGSKA (reference sequence). V lost 1 base and J lost 2, with 7 bases in between. The CDR3 covers 13 residues. CDR3 region: CSARAGYTDTQYF. CDR3 nucleotide sequence: TGCAGTGCTAGAGCCGGATACACAGATACGCAGTATTTT.

The sample holds many counts of this clonotype. This rearrangement joins TRBV3-1 to TRBJ2-3, with 9 positions matching TRBD1. Germline V lookup: CDR1 LGHDT, CDR2 YNNKEL (reference sequence). This CDR3 has 14 residues. The ends lost 6 bases at V and 5 bases at J; junction bases unmatched: 6. The chain's CDR3 is CASREGQGGDTQYF. DNA for the CDR3: TGTGCCAGCAGAGAGGGACAGGGCGGAGATACGCAGTATTTT.

To note about this clonotype: It differs at one base from a far larger clone, so likely a read error. J is TRBJ2-1 and V is TRBV7-3; D uncertain. Germline V gene data show CDR1 as SGHTA and CDR2 as FQGTGA. The CDR3 consists of 12 residues. Trimming left V 2 bases short and J 8 bases short, with 7 bases between. CDR3 in amino acids: CASSLEWDEQFF. In nucleotides, the CDR3 is TGTGCCAGCAGCTTAGAGTGGGATGAGCAGTTCTTC.

Ten or more counts support this clonotype. This chain connects TRBV20-1 to TRBJ2-7, with D tentatively TRBD1 or TRBD2 (5 bases each). CDR3 length equals 15 residues. Germline CDR1 DFQATT, CDR2 SNEGSKA (reference sequence). The V end lost 6 bases, the J end lost 2 bases, and 20 bases lay between the germline ends. CDR3 protein: CSANEGTLRPYEQYF. CDR3 nucleotides: TGCAGTGCGAACGAGGGGACCCTTCGACCCTACGAGCAGTACTTC.

About this clonotype: Possible read error: a much larger clone is one base away. The rearrangement uses TRBV29-1 and TRBJ2-2; D tentatively reads TRBD1 or TRBD2 (5 bases each). CDR3 length equals 16 residues. Looked up from germline, CDR1 is SQVTM and CDR2 is ANQGSEA. CDR3 sequence (DNA): TGCGGCGTTGAGGGGCAGGGCAGCGCGAACACCGGGGAGCTGTTTTTT. This encodes CGVEGQGSANTGELFF.

J is TRBJ1-4 and V is TRBV7-3, with a weak D call TRBD1 (5 bases). Trimming took 8 bases from V and 4 from J, leaving 14 bases between them. The germline CDR1 and CDR2 sequences are SGHTA and FQGTGA. The CDR3 is 14 amino acids. The chain's CDR3 is CASGPQGLNEKLFF. CDR3 DNA: TGTGCCAGCGGCCCGCAGGGCCTTAATGAAAAACTGTTTTTT.

This clonotype has ten or more counts. This sequence joins TRBV12-3 or TRBV12-4 and TRBJ2-2; D is unclear. Trimming took 4 bases from V and 0 from J, leaving 6 bases between them. The CDR3 consists of 14 residues. This chain's CDR3 is CASSSATNTGELFF. CDR3 coding DNA: TGTGCCAGCAGTTCAGCCACGAACACCGGGGAGCTGTTTTTT.

This clonotype was observed a handful of times. The chain has TRBV5-1 and TRBJ2-7; tentatively, D is TRBD1 or TRBD2 (5 bases each). Trimming stripped 0 bases from V and 6 bases from J, with 13 bases between. This CDR3 spans 14 amino acids. CDR1 and CDR2 (germline): SGHRS, YFSETQ. The CDR3 DNA is TGCGCCAGCAGCTTGGACGCAGGGACGGGCGAGCAGTACTTC. This codes for CASSLDAGTGEQYF.

The genes are TRBV28 and TRBJ1-2; TRBD1 aligns across 9 bases. The V segment lost 4 bases and the J segment 10 bases; nucleotides outside the gene matches: 10. CDR1 MDHEN and CDR2 SYDVKM come from the germline V gene. CDR3 length: 14 residues. CDR3 protein: CASSSPLGQGTYTF. The CDR3 bases are TGTGCCAGCAGTTCCCCCCTTGGACAGGGGACCTACACCTTC.

This clonotype has at least ten counts. The genes are TRBV20-1 and TRBJ1-1; 7 bases fit TRBD1. Germline CDR1 is DFQATT and CDR2 is SNEGSKA (reference sequence). V gave up 4 bases and J gave up 5 bases; unmatched junction bases: 13. The CDR3 is 15 amino acids. Written as DNA, the CDR3 is TGCAGTGCTACCTGGGGATCCAGGGGGGATACTGAAGCTTTCTTT. It codes for CSATWGSRGDTEAFF.

This clonotype was counted once. J is TRBJ2-5 and V is TRBV20-1; weak D call: TRBD1 (6 bases). V was pared by 4 bases and J by 5 bases, with 11 bases between. The CDR3 extends over 12 amino acids. CDR1 is DFQATT, CDR2 SNEGSKA, per germline (reference sequence). CDR3 region: CSAKTGLETQYF. CDR3 in DNA: TGCAGTGCTAAAACAGGGCTGGAGACCCAGTACTTC.

V usage is TRBV19 and J usage is TRBJ2-5; D is perhaps TRBD1 (5 bases). V lost 5 bases and J lost 7, with 14 bases in between. CDR1 LNHDA and CDR2 SQIVND come from the germline V gene (reference sequence). This CDR3 comprises 13 residues. CDR3 sequence: CASSPQGLRTQYF. Here the CDR3 DNA reads TGTGCCAGTAGTCCGCAGGGCCTGAGGACCCAGTACTTC.

About this clonotype itself: It may be a read error: a sequence one base away is much more abundant. The chain joins TRBV7-2 to TRBJ1-5, with D perhaps TRBD1 (5 bases). V was cut by 6 bases and J by 0 bases, with 12 bases left in between. Germline loops: CDR1 SGHTA, CDR2 FQGNSA. The CDR3 length is 15 residues. CDR3 bases: TGTGCCAGCAGGATATACGGACATAGCAATCAGCCCCAGCATTTT. Encoded protein: CASRIYGHSNQPQHF.

This clonotype has a count of ten or more. The V gene is TRBV6-1, the J gene TRBJ2-5, with D possibly TRBD2 on 6 matching bases. Per germline, CDR1 MNHNS and CDR2 SASEGT. Trimming left V 2 bases short and J 4 bases short, with 17 bases between. The CDR3 spans 16 residues. The CDR3 loop reads CASSEFGPGVIETQYF. The DNA of the CDR3 is TGTGCCAGCAGTGAATTTGGGCCGGGGGTTATAGAGACCCAGTACTTC.

This clonotype was observed a handful of times. This could be a read error, since a much larger clone is one nucleotide away. The CDR3 does not end in the conserved phenylalanine or tryptophan, so this is likely a read error. The chain carries TRBV24-1 and TRBJ1-2; 9 nucleotides match TRBD1. V lost 3 bases to trimming and J lost 5 bases; unmatched junction nucleotides: 9. CDR1 is KGHDR and CDR2 is SFDVKD in the germline V gene. CDR3 length equals 16 residues. The chain's CDR3 is CATSDRTGEIRYGYTL. Written as DNA, the CDR3 is TGTGCCACCAGTGATCGGACAGGGGAGATACGGTATGGCTACACCCTC.

Ten or more counts support this clonotype. At one end the junction does not follow the germline gene, possibly because of a read error. The chain links TRBV20-1 to TRBJ1-6, with TRBD1 matching over 7 bases. The CDR3 is made up of 12 amino acids. Germline V gene data show CDR1 as DFQATT and CDR2 as SNEGSKA (reference sequence). In DNA form, the CDR3 reads TGCAGTGCTAGAGATCCAGCGGGGGGACAGCTTTTT. Translation gives CSARDPAGGQLF.

This clonotype has a count of ten or more. The chain joins TRBV7-9 to TRBJ1-1; no clear D. Germline V gene data show CDR1 as SEHNR and CDR2 as FQNEAQ (reference sequence). This CDR3 spans 14 amino acids. V lost 5 bases and J 1 base, leaving 11 bases between the germline ends. The CDR3 DNA follows: TGTGCCAGCAGCCCCCCGACCGCGAACACTGAAGCTTTCTTT. It encodes CASSPPTANTEAFF.

This clonotype has at least ten counts. This sequence joins TRBV10-2 and TRBJ1-5, with no clear D. The CDR3 runs 14 residues. The V end was cut by 2 bases, the J end by 4 bases, with 9 bases between. CDR1 is WSHSY and CDR2 is SAAADI in the germline V gene. The DNA for the CDR3 is TGCGCCAGCAGTGAGATGGCAGCTAATCAGCCCCAGCATTTT. As protein: CASSEMAANQPQHF.

Many counts were recorded for this clonotype. V usage is TRBV20-1 and J usage is TRBJ2-5; D perhaps matches TRBD1 (5 bases). Trimming removed 2 bases from V and 4 bases from J, with 11 bases in between. In germline, CDR1 is DFQATT, CDR2 SNEGSKA (reference sequence). This CDR3 spans 13 amino acids. The CDR3 region has the DNA TGCAGTGCTAGAAGGGGCGGTCCAGAGACCCAGTACTTC. It is translated as CSARRGGPETQYF.

This chain links TRBV11-2 with TRBJ1-1; D might be TRBD1 (6 bases). The V and J ends lost 5 bases and 1 base respectively, with 17 bases between them. Germline CDR1 SGHAT, CDR2 FQNNGV. The CDR3 has 16 residues. CDR3 DNA sequence: TGTGCCAGCAGCCTCCAAGGGGGGCGGTCGAACACTGAAGCTTTCTTT. As protein: CASSLQGGRSNTEAFF.

Concerning this clonotype itself: A read error is possible here, since a much larger clone lies one base away. V is TRBV29-1 and J is TRBJ1-1; D is perhaps TRBD1 (5 bases). The germline gives CDR1 SQVTM, CDR2 ANQGSEA. There are 13 residues in the CDR3. V lost 4 bases and J lost 10, with 19 bases in between. Here the CDR3 reads CSVASLTPGGAFF. As DNA, the CDR3 is TGCAGCGTTGCGTCCCTCACACCCGGGGGAGCTTTCTTT.

As regards this clonotype: A read error may explain this, as a much larger clone is one base away. This chain links TRBV12-3 or TRBV12-4 with TRBJ2-7; possible D gene TRBD1, 6 bases. Trimming pared 7 bases from V and 0 bases from J, leaving 16 bases between. The CDR3 totals 15 residues. The CDR3 nucleotides are TGTGCCAGCAATAAAGGGGGATTGGGCTCCTACGAGCAGTACTTC. Translating it yields CASNKGGLGSYEQYF.

In its sample, this clonotype was seen many times. The chain carries TRBV15 and TRBJ1-6; 8 bases fit TRBD1. The germline CDR1 and CDR2 sequences are LNHNV and YYDKDF (reference sequence). Trimming took 0 bases from V and 10 from J; bases not matched to a gene: 5. CDR3 length: 15 amino acids. The DNA of the CDR3 is TGTGCCACCAGCAGAGACAGGGGGCTTGGATCACCCCTCCACTTT. Translating it yields CATSRDRGLGSPLHF.

This clonotype was picked up many times. The V gene is TRBV20-1, the J gene TRBJ2-3; D is ambiguous. The V end lost 5 bases, the J end lost 3 bases, and 6 bases lay between the germline ends. Looked up from germline, CDR1 is DFQATT and CDR2 is SNEGSKA (reference sequence). This CDR3 has 11 residues. This CDR3 is CSALKTDTQYF. Written as DNA, the CDR3 is TGCAGTGCTCTTAAAACAGATACGCAGTATTTT.